The clone carrying this TCR beta chain occurred many times. Its antigen is currently unknown. The ends were cut back, 4 bases at V and 2 bases at J, with 17 bases in the middle. Per germline, CDR1 LNHNV and CDR2 YYDKDF (reference sequence). There are 17 residues in the CDR3. The data originate from a study of T cells in Graves' hyperthyroidism and ophthalmopathy. The study, taken as a whole, reports: Separation of ophthalmopathy from stable hyperthyroidism was achieved by a 13 V-J model. Expanded thyroid clonotypes (above 0.001) were mostly also found in blood.

Amplified TCR beta CDR3 regions derived from RNA transcripts. An initial round of RT-PCR targeting the TCR CDR3 relied on the HTBI primer set. TCRdb recomputed calls from the multiplex PCR reads with MiXCR, one row per CDR3 protein. The data show about 610,000 distinct CDR3 sequences, with roughly a sixth seen just once and 3% to 4% held by the top ten. This TCR came from a woman in her thirties or forties with Graves' ophthalmopathy. This rearrangement joins TRBV15 to TRBJ2-2; D tentatively fits TRBD1 or TRBD2 (5 bases each). Input material: blood. CDR3 in amino acids: CATSIDSGTLNTGELFF. In DNA, the CDR3 is TGTGCCACCAGCATTGATTCCGGGACGCTTAACACCGGGGAGCTGTTTTTT.